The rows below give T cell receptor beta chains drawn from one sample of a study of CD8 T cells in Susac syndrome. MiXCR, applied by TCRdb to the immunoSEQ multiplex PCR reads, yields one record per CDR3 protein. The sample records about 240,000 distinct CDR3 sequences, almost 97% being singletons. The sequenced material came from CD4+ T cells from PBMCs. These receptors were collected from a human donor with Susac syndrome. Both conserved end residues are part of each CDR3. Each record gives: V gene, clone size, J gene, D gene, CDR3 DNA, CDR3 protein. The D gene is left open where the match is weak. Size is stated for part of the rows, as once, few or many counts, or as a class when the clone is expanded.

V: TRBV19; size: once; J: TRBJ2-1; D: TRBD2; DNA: TGTGCCAGTAGTTGGCGGGAGGGCCCCAATGAGCAGTTCTTC; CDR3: CASSWREGPNEQFF
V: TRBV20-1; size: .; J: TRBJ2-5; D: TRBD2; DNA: TGCAGTGCCAGGAGGCTAGCGGGAGACCAAGAGACCCAGTACTTC; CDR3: CSARRLAGDQETQYF
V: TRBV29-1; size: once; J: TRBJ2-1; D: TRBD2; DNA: TGCAGCTCCCGGACTAGCGGATACAATGAGCAGTTCTTC; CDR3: CSSRTSGYNEQFF
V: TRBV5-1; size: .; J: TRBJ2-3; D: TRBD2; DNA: TGCGCCAGCAGCTTGGCCCCGGCGGGAGGGCGGACAGATACGCAGTATTTT; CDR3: CASSLAPAGGRTDTQYF
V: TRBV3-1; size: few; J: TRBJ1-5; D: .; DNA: TGTGCCAGCAGCCAAGATCCCTGGGGTCAGCCCCAGCATTTT; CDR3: CASSQDPWGQPQHF
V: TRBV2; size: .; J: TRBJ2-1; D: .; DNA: TGTGCCAGCGGCGGGGAAAGGTGGGATGAGCAGTTCTTC; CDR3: CASGGERWDEQFF
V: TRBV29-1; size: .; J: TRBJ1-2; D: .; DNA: TGCAGCGTTGAAGATTGGCAGGGGCACTATGGCTACACCTTC; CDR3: CSVEDWQGHYGYTF
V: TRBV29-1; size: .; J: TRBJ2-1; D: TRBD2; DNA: TGCAGCGTATCGCCTAGCGGGAGGAAGTATGAGCAGTTCTTC; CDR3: CSVSPSGRKYEQFF
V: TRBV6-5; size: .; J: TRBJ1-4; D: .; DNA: TGTGCCAGCTCTGGGTTCGGTGAAAAACTGTTTTTT; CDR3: CASSGFGEKLFF
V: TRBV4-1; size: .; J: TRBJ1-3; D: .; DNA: TGCGCCAGCAGCCCTAGATTCGGCGCCCAGGGTGGAAACACCATATATTTT; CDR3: CASSPRFGAQGGNTIYF
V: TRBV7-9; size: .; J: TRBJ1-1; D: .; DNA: TGTGCCAGCAGCCCGGGGCAGTACACTGAAGCTTTCTTT; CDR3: CASSPGQYTEAFF
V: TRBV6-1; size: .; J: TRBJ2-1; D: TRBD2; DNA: TGTGCCAGCACCCTCGGAGGCGGGAGTCGGTACAATGAGCAGTTCTTC; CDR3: CASTLGGGSRYNEQFF
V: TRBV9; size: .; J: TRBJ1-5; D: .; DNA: TGTGCCAGCTCCGTGCAGGCTTATCAGCCCCAGCATTTT; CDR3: CASSVQAYQPQHF
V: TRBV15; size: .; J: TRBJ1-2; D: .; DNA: TGTGCCACCAGCAGGGGCAGGGAGAACTATGGCTACACCTTC; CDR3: CATSRGRENYGYTF
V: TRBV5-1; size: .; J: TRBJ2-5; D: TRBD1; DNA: TGCGCCAGCAGCCTACTCGGGACAGAAGAGACCCAGTACTTC; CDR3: CASSLLGTEETQYF
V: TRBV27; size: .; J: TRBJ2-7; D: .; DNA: TGTGCCAGCAAAGATTACTACGAGCAGTACTTC; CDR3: CASKDYYEQYF
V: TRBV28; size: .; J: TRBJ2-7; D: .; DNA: TGTGCCAGCAGCCCGTACGACGAGCAGTACTTC; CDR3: CASSPYDEQYF
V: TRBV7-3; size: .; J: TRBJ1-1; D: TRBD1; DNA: TGTGCCAGCAGGAGCGGGACAGATGCCACTGAAGCTTTCTTT; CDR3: CASRSGTDATEAFF
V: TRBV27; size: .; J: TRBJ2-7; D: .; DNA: TGTGCCAGCAGCTTAAGGGTTGTCGACGAGCAGTACTTC; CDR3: CASSLRVVDEQYF
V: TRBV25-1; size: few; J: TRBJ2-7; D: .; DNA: TGTGCCAGCAGCGGGGACTCCTACGAGCAGTACTTC; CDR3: CASSGDSYEQYF
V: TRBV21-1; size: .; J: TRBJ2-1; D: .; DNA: TGTGCCAGCAGCAAAACTCGTGAGCAGTTCTTC; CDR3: CASSKTREQFF
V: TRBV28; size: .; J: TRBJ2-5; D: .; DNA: TGTGCCAGCAGTTTATATCGGCAGTCAGAGACCCAGTACTTC; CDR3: CASSLYRQSETQYF
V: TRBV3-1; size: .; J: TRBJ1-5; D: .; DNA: TGTGCCAGCAGCCAAGGGGGACGGGGCCAGCATTTT; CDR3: CASSQGGRGQHF
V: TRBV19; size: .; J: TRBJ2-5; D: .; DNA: TGTGCCAGTAGTATAGCCCGAGGAGGAGGCGAGACCCAGTACTTC; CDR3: CASSIARGGGETQYF
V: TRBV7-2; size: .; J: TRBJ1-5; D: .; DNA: TGTGCCAGCAGCCCCGACCAGGGATCGTCTAATCAGCCCCAGCATTTT; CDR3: CASSPDQGSSNQPQHF
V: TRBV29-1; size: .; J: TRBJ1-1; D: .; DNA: TGCAGCGTTGGAAGCGAGGGCCCAATAGAGACTGAAGCTTTCTTT; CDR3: CSVGSEGPIETEAFF
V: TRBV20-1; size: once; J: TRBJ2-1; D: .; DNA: TGCAGTGCTAGAGCCATCCGGAGCGGTGAGCAGTTCTTC; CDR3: CSARAIRSGEQFF
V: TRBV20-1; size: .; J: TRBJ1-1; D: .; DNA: TGCAGTGCTAGAGTTGACACGTGGGCTTTCTTT; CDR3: CSARVDTWAFF
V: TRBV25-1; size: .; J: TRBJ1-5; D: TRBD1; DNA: TGTGCCAGCAGTGAAGGACAGGGTTACAATCAGCCCCAGCATTTT; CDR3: CASSEGQGYNQPQHF
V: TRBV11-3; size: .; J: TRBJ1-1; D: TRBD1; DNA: TGTGCCAGCAGCGCCAGACTGGGGACAGGGACGTGGACTGAAGCTTTCTTT; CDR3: CASSARLGTGTWTEAFF
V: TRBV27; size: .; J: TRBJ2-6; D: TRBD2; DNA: TGTGCCAGCAGTTTTGAACCGGGAGGGAGTGGGGCCAACGTCCTGACTTTC; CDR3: CASSFEPGGSGANVLTF
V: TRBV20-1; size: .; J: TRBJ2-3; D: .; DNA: TGCAGTGCTAGAGATTTGAACTCCGCTTGGGGCACAGATACGCAGTATTTT; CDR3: CSARDLNSAWGTDTQYF
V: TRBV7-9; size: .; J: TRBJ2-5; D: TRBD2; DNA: TGTGCCGGAGTAGCGGGAGGGTACCAAGAGACCCAGTACTTC; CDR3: CAGVAGGYQETQYF
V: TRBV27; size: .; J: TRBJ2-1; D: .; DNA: TGTGCCAGCAGGGCGGGGCGCAATGAGCAGTTCTTC; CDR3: CASRAGRNEQFF
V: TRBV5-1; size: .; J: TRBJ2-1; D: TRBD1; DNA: TGCGCCAGCGTACTGTGGGGACAGGTTGGAGATGAGCAGTTCTTC; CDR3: CASVLWGQVGDEQFF
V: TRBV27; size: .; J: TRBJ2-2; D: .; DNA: TGTGCCAGCAGTTTTGTCATCACCGGGGAGCTGTTTTTT; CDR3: CASSFVITGELFF
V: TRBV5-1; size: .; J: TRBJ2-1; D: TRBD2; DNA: TGCGCCAGCAGCACCCGGACTAGCTTGGTTGAGCAGTTCTTC; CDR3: CASSTRTSLVEQFF
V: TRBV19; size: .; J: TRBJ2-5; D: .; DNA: TGTGCCAGTAGTCTTGACGCCGAAGAGACCCAGTACTTC; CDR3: CASSLDAEETQYF
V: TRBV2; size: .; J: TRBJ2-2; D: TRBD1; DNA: TGTGCCAGCGCTGGGGACAGATTTAACACCGGGGAGCTGTTTTTT; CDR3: CASAGDRFNTGELFF
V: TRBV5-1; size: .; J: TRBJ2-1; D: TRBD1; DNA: TGCGCCAGCAGCCCGACAGGGGACAATGAGCAGTTCTTC; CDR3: CASSPTGDNEQFF
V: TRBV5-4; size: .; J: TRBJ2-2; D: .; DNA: TGTGCCAGCAGCTTCAGGGGGGCCGGGGAGCTGTTTTTT; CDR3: CASSFRGAGELFF
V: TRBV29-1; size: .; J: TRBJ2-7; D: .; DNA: TGCAGCGTTCAGCCGGGACACGTTTACGAGCAGTACTTC; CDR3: CSVQPGHVYEQYF
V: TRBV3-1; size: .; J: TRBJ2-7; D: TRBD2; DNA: TGTGCCAGCAGCCAAGTGGCGGGAGGGATACGCGAGCAGTACTTC; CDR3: CASSQVAGGIREQYF
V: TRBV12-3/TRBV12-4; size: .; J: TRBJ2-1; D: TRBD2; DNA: TGTGCCAGCAGTTTCAGCGGGAGCTTGTTCAATGAGCAGTTCTTC; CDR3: CASSFSGSLFNEQFF
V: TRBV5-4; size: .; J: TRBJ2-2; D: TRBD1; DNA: TGTGCCAGCAGCTTGGGGGGGGACAGGAGGAACACCGGGGAGCTGTTTTTT; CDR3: CASSLGGDRRNTGELFF
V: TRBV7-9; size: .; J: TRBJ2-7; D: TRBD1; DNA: TGTGCCAGCAGCCCGGGGACAGGGGTCTCCTACGAGCAGTACTTC; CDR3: CASSPGTGVSYEQYF
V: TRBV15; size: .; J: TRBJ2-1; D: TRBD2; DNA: TGTGCCACCAGCAGAGGGGGGAGCGGGGCCCTGAATGAGCAGTTCTTC; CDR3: CATSRGGSGALNEQFF
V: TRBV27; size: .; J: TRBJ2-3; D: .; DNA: TGTGCCAGCAGTCCCCCCCGTCCCGGGGCCCCCGGTAGAACTACGCAGTATTTT; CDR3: CASSPPRPGAPGRTTQYF
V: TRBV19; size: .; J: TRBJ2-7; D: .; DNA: TGTGCCAGTAGTACCCGACAGCCAGATCGCTCCTACGAGCAGTACTTC; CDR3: CASSTRQPDRSYEQYF
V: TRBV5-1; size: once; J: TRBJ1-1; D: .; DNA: TGCGCCAGCAGCTCGTGGGATGACACTGGAGCTTTCTTT; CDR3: CASSSWDDTGAFF
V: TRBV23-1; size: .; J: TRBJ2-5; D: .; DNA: TGCGCCAGCAGTCAATCGTTCAGGGGAGGAGAGACCCAGTACTTC; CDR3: CASSQSFRGGETQYF
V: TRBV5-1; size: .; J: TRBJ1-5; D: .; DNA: TGCGCCAGCAGCTTCGAGGACAGCCAGCCCCAGCATTTT; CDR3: CASSFEDSQPQHF
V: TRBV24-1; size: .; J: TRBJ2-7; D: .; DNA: TGTGCCACCAGTGTCCCGGGAGCGCACTCCTACGAGCAGTACTTC; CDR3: CATSVPGAHSYEQYF
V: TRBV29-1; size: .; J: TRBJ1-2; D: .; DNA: TGCAGCGTTGAAGACAGGACCTATGGCTACACCTTC; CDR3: CSVEDRTYGYTF
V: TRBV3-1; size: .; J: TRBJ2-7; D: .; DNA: TGTGCCAGCAGCCAAGTAGGCAGCTCCTACGAGCAGTACTTC; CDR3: CASSQVGSSYEQYF